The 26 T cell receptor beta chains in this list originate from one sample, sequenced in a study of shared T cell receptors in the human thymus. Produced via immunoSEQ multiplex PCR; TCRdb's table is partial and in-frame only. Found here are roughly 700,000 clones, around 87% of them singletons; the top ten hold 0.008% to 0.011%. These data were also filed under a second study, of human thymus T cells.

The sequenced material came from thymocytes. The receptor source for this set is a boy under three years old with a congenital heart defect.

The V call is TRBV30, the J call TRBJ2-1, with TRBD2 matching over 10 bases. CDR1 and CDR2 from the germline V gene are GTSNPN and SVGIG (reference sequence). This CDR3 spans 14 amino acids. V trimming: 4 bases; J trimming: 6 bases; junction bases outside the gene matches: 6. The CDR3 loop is CAWTTSGIPNEQFF. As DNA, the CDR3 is TGTGCCTGGACAACTAGCGGGATCCCCAATGAGCAGTTCTTC.

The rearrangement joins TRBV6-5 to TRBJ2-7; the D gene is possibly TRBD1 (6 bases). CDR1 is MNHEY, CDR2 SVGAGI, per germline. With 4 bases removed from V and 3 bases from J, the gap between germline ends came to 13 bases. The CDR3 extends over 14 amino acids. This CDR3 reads CASSSPGVDYEQYF. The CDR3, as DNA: TGTGCCAGCAGTTCCCCAGGGGTAGACTACGAGCAGTACTTC.

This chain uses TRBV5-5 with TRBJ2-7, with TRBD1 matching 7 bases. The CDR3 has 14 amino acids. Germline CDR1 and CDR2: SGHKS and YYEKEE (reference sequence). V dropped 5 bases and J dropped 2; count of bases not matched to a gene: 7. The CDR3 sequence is CASRPPGQTYEQYF. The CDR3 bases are TGTGCCAGCAGGCCACCGGGACAGACCTACGAGCAGTACTTC.

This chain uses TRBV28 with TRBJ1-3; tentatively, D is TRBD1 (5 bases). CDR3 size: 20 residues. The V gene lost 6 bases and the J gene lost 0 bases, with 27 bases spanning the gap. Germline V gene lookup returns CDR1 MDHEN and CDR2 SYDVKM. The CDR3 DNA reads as TGTGCCAGCAGACCAGGACAACCGCTTAAAGGGAGGAACTCTGGAAACACCATATATTTT. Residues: CASRPGQPLKGRNSGNTIYF.

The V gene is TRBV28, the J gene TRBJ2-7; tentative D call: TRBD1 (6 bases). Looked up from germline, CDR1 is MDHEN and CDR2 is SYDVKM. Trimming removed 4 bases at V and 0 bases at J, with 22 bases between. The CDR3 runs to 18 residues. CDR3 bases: TGTGCCAGCAGTTGTCCCCCCCGACAGGCCCGGAGCTCCTACGAGCAGTACTTC. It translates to CASSCPPRQARSSYEQYF.

The CDR3 sequence: CSVAPGDEQFF. Here the CDR3 DNA reads TGCAGCGTGGCCCCAGGGGATGAGCAGTTCTTC. The V and J genes are TRBV29-1 and TRBJ2-1, with D possibly TRBD1 on 6 matching bases. The germline V gene encodes CDR1 SQVTM and CDR2 ANQGSEA. The CDR3 loop spans 11 amino acids. The V and J ends lost 6 bases and 8 bases respectively, with 11 bases between them.

The DNA for the CDR3 is TGTGCCAGTACCTCGGGGGTGGGTCATCAGCCCCAGCATTTT. Its translation: CASTSGVGHQPQHF. The chain links TRBV19 to TRBJ1-5; D possibly corresponds to TRBD1 (5 bases). Germline V CDR1 and CDR2: LNHDA, SQIVND (reference sequence). The germline V and J ends were trimmed by 7 bases and 5 bases, with 15 bases remaining between them. This CDR3 contains 14 residues.

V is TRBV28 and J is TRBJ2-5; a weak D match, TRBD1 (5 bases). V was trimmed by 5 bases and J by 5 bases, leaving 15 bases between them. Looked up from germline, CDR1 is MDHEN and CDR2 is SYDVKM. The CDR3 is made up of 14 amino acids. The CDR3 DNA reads TGTGCCAGCAGTCACAGGTCGGCGAGGGAGACCCAGTACTTC. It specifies CASSHRSARETQYF.

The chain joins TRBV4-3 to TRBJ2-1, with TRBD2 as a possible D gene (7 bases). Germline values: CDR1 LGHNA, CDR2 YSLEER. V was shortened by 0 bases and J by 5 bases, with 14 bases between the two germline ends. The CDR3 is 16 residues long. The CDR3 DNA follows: TGCGCCAGCAGCCAAGATGGGGGGGCGGACCACAATGAGCAGTTCTTC. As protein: CASSQDGGADHNEQFF.

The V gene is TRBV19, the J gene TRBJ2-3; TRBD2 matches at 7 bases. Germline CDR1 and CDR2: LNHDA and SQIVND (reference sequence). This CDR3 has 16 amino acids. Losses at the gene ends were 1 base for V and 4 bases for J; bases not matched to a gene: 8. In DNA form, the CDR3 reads TGTGCCAGTAGTATAGCGGCGGGAGTTCCGGCAGATACGCAGTATTTT. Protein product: CASSIAAGVPADTQYF.

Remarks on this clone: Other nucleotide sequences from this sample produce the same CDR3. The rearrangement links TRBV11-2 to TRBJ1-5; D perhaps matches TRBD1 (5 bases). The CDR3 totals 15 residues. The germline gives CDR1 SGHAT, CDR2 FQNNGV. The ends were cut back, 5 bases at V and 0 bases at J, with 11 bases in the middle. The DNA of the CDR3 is TGTGCCAGCAGCCCGGGGGGGGATAGCAATCAGCCCCAGCATTTT. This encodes CASSPGGDSNQPQHF.

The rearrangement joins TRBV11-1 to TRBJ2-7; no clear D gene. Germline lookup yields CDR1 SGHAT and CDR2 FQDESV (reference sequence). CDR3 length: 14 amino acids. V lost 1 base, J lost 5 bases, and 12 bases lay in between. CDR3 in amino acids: CASSLVVESNEQYF. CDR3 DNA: TGTGCCAGCAGCTTAGTGGTGGAGTCAAACGAGCAGTACTTC.

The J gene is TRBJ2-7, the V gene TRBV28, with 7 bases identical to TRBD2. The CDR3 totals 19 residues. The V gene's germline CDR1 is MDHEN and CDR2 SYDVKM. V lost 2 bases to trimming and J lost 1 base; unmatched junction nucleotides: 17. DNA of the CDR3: TGTGCCAGCAGTTTAGCTCAACATATGGGGCTAGCGGAATCCTACGAGCAGTACTTC. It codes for CASSLAQHMGLAESYEQYF.

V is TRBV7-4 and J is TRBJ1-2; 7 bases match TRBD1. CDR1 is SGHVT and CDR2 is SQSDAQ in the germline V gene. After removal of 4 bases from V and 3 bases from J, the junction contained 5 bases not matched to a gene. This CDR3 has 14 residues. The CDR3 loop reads CASSSRTGHYGYTF. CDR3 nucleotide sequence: TGTGCCAGCAGCTCTCGGACAGGACACTATGGCTACACCTTC. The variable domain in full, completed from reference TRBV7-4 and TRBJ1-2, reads GAGVSQSPRYKVAKRGRDVALRCDSISGHVTLYWYRQTLGQGSEVLTYSQSDAQRDKSGRPSGRFSAERPERSVSTLKIQRTEQGDSAVYLCASSSRTGHYGYTFGSGTRLTVV.

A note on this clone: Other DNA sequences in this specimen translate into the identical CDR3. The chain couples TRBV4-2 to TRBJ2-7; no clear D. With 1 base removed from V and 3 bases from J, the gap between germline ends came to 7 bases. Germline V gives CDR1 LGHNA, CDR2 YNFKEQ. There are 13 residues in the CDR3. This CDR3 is CASSQGRSYEQYF. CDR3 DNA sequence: TGTGCCAGCAGCCAAGGTAGGAGCTACGAGCAGTACTTC.

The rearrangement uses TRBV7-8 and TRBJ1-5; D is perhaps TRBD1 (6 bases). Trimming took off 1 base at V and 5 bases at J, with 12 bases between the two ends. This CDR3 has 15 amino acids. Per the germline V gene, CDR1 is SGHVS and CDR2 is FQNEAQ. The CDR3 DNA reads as TGTGCCAGCAGCTTAGGGGGGGGGCTGGATCAGCCCCAGCATTTT. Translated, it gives CASSLGGGLDQPQHF.

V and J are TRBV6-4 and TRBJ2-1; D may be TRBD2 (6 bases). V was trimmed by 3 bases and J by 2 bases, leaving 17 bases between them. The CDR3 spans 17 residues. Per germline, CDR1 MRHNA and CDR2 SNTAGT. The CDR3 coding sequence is TGTGCCAGCAGTGAGTACCCTCAGGCGGGAACCTACAATGAGCAGTTCTTC. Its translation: CASSEYPQAGTYNEQFF.

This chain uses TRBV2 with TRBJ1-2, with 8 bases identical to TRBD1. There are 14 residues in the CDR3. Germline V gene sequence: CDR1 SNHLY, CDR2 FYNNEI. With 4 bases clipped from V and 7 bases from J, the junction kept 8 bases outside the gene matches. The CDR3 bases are TGTGCCAGCAGTGGGGGGGACAGGTTGGCTGGCTACACCTTC. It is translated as CASSGGDRLAGYTF.

CDR3 coding DNA: TGTGCCAGCAAGGGGGCGGAATCGGATATTCGCCAGTACTTC. Translation: CASKGAESDIRQYF. The chain links TRBV27 to TRBJ2-5; 7 bases fit TRBD1. From germline, CDR1 is MNHEY and CDR2 SMNVEV (reference sequence). The CDR3 runs 14 residues. With 7 bases clipped from V and 10 bases from J, the junction kept 15 bases outside the gene matches.

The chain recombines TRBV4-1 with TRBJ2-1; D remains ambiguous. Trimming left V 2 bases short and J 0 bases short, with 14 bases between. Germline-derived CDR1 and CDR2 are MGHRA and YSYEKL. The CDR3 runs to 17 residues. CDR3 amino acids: CASSQLSRVPSYNEQFF. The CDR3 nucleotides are TGCGCCAGCAGCCAACTCTCCCGGGTCCCCTCCTACAATGAGCAGTTCTTC.

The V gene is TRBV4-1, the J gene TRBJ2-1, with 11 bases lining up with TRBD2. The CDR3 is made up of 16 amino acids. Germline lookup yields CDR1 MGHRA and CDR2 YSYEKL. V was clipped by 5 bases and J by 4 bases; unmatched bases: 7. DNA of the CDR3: TGCGCCAGCAGCTCGCTAGCGGGAGGACCTTACAATGAGCAGTTCTTC. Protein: CASSSLAGGPYNEQFF.

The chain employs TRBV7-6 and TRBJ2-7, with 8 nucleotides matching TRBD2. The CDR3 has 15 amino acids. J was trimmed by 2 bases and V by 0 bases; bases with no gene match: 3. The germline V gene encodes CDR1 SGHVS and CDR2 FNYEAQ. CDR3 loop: CASSLALAGPYEQYF. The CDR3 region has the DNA TGTGCCAGCAGCTTAGCATTAGCGGGGCCCTACGAGCAGTACTTC.

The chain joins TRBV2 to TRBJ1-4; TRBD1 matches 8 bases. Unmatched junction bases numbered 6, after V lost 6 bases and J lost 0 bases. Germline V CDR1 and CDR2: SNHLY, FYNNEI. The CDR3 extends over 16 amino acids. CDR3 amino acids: CASRDGDRSTNEKLFF. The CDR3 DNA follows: TGTGCCAGCAGAGACGGGGACAGGTCAACTAATGAAAAACTGTTTTTT.

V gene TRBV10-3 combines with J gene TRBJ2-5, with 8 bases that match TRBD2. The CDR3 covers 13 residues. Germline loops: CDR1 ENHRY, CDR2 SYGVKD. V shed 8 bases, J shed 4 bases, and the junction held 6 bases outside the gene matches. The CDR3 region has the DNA TGTGCCATCTGGAGCGGGAGTTTAGAGACCCAGTACTTC. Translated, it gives CAIWSGSLETQYF.

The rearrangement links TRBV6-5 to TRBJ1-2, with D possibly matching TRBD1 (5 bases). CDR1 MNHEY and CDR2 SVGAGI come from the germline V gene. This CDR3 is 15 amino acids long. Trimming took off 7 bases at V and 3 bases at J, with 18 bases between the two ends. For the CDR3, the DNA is TGTGCCAGCACCGCTTCTTTAGGAGGGGACTATGGCTACACCTTC. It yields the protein CASTASLGGDYGYTF.

The CDR3 DNA is TGTGCCAGCAGTTTATTAGCGGGAGGGGGCTATGAGCAGTTCTTC. This encodes CASSLLAGGGYEQFF. The chain joins TRBV28 to TRBJ2-1, with TRBD2 matching over 11 bases. The CDR3 loop spans 15 amino acids. V was pared by 1 base and J by 8 bases, with 4 bases of the junction left unmatched. Germline CDR1 and CDR2: MDHEN and SYDVKM.